Below, 31 T cell receptor beta chains from the same sample are listed, as sequenced in a study of blood T cell repertoires in COVID-19. Using immunoSEQ multiplex PCR, the repertoire was profiled, and TCRdb retains in-frame clones only, with some absent. The table records about 280,000 clones, around 85% of them present only once. The sequenced sample was PBMCs or T cells enriched from blood (not recorded which). The source of these receptors is a woman aged 45-65 years who had recovered from COVID-19.

This sequence joins TRBV20-1 and TRBJ2-7; 11 nucleotides line up with TRBD2. Trimming took 3 bases from V and 2 from J; bases not matched to a gene: 3. The CDR3 totals 14 residues. Germline loops: CDR1 DFQATT, CDR2 SNEGSKA (reference sequence). For the CDR3, the DNA is TGCAGTGCTAGTAGCGGGAGGGCCACCTACGAGCAGTACTTC. Translated: CSASSGRATYEQYF.

This sequence joins TRBV7-9 and TRBJ1-2; D possibly corresponds to TRBD1 (5 bases). V was shortened by 5 bases and J by 7 bases, with 14 bases between the two germline ends. CDR3 length: 13 amino acids. The germline V gene encodes CDR1 SEHNR and CDR2 FQNEAQ (reference sequence). The CDR3 loop is CASSRSQDTGYTF. CDR3 DNA: TGTGCCAGCAGCAGAAGCCAGGACACTGGCTACACCTTC.

The V gene is TRBV6-4, the J gene TRBJ2-2; the match to TRBD1 covers 8 bases. Germline-derived CDR1 and CDR2 are MRHNA and SNTAGT. Losses at the gene ends were 5 bases for V and 4 bases for J; bases not matched to a gene: 3. The CDR3 consists of 14 residues. In DNA, the CDR3 is TGTGCCAGCAGTATTGACAGGGGCACCGGGGAGCTGTTTTTT. It specifies CASSIDRGTGELFF.

The V gene is TRBV12-3 or TRBV12-4, the J gene TRBJ1-1; D gene ambiguous. V was cut by 3 bases and J by 4 bases, with 6 bases left in between. This CDR3 spans 12 amino acids. The CDR3 DNA is TGTGCCAGCAGTTTCCCATTCACTGAAGCTTTCTTT. Translated, it gives CASSFPFTEAFF.

V gene TRBV27 combines with J gene TRBJ1-2, with a weak D call TRBD1 (5 bases). The germline V gene has CDR1 MNHEY and CDR2 SMNVEV (reference sequence). The CDR3 consists of 15 residues. Trimming stripped 5 bases from V and 8 bases from J, with 21 bases between. CDR3 sequence reads: CASSRTGAQSLGYTF. In nucleotides, the CDR3 is TGTGCCAGCAGTCGTACTGGGGCCCAATCTCTGGGCTACACCTTC.

CDR3 DNA sequence: TGTGCCAGCAGCTCTCGGTATAACTATGGCTACACCTTC. This translates into CASSSRYNYGYTF. This chain joins TRBV9 and TRBJ1-2; D is unclear. The germline V gene encodes CDR1 SGDLS and CDR2 YYNGEE. The germline V and J ends were trimmed by 4 bases and 1 base, with 8 bases remaining between them. This CDR3 is built from 13 residues. The full variable domain, with the rest looked up from reference TRBV9 and TRBJ1-2, is DSGVTQTPKHLITATGQRVTLRCSPRSGDLSVYWYQQSLDQGLQFLIQYYNGEERAKGNILERFSAQQFPDLHSELNLSSLELGDSALYFCASSSRYNYGYTFGSGTRLTVV.

The V and J genes are TRBV2 and TRBJ2-6; TRBD1 matches 11 bases. The V gene's germline CDR1 is SNHLY and CDR2 FYNNEI. The CDR3 covers 16 residues. V trimming: 8 bases; J trimming: 0 bases; junction bases outside the gene matches: 3. DNA for the CDR3: TGTGCCAGCCGGGACAGGGGGTTCTCTGGGGCCAACGTCCTGACTTTC. Translating gives CASRDRGFSGANVLTF.

V and J are TRBV5-5 and TRBJ1-2; no clear D gene. This CDR3 contains 17 residues. In germline, CDR1 is SGHKS, CDR2 YYEKEE (reference sequence). V was trimmed by 1 base and J by 4 bases, leaving 20 bases between them. The CDR3 is CASSLLGALIDSYGYTF. DNA of the CDR3: TGTGCCAGCAGCTTGTTGGGAGCCCTAATTGATTCCTATGGCTACACCTTC. Based on the CDR3 plus reference TRBV5-5 and TRBJ1-2, the full variable domain is DAGVTQSPTHLIKTRGQQVTLRCSPISGHKSVSWYQQVLGQGPQFIFQYYEKEERGRGNFPDRFSARQFPNYSSELNVNALLLGDSALYLCASSLLGALIDSYGYTFGSGTRLTVV.

This chain joins TRBV2 and TRBJ2-7; 12 nucleotides line up with TRBD1. The V and J ends lost 6 bases and 6 bases, in that order; junction bases with no gene match: 12. CDR3 length equals 16 residues. The germline gives CDR1 SNHLY, CDR2 FYNNEI. CDR3 residues: CASRTPGQGAILEQYF. The CDR3 DNA is TGTGCCAGCAGAACCCCGGGACAGGGGGCGATCCTCGAGCAGTACTTC. The full variable domain, rest sourced from reference TRBV2 and TRBJ2-7, is EPEVTQTPSHQVTQMGQEVILRCVPISNHLYFYWYRQILGQKVEFLVSFYNNEISEKSEIFDDQFSVERPDGSNFTLKIRSTKLEDSAMYFCASRTPGQGAILEQYFGPGTRLTVT.

This clone was detected a few times. This rearrangement joins TRBV30 to TRBJ1-2; the match to TRBD1 covers 8 bases. Germline V CDR1 and CDR2: GTSNPN, SVGIG (reference sequence). V shed 2 bases and J 2 bases; nucleotides not matched to a gene: 10. CDR3 length: 16 amino acids. CDR3 DNA sequence: TGTGCCTGGAGTAAAACAGGGGGGATTCTAAACTATGGCTACACCTTC. It codes for CAWSKTGGILNYGYTF.

The chain has TRBV29-1 and TRBJ1-1; 7 positions match TRBD1. Looked up from germline, CDR1 is SQVTM and CDR2 is ANQGSEA. The CDR3 runs to 12 residues. Germline trimming cut 7 bases from V and 0 bases from J; bases unmatched to any gene: 2. The CDR3 reads CSARGMNTEAFF. CDR3 DNA: TGCAGCGCCAGGGGGATGAACACTGAAGCTTTCTTT.

The rearrangement uses TRBV30 and TRBJ2-1; 9 bases map to TRBD1. The CDR3 sequence is 17 residues long. V dropped 0 bases and J dropped 3; count of bases not matched to a gene: 9. Germline V CDR1 and CDR2: GTSNPN, SVGIG (reference sequence). The CDR3 loop is CAWSVRPGTGSYNEQFF. DNA of the CDR3: TGTGCCTGGAGTGTACGACCCGGGACAGGGAGCTACAATGAGCAGTTCTTC.

This clone was detected once. The DNA for the CDR3 is TGTGCCAGCAGCCTTGAGGGCGGGGAGCTGTTTTTT. Amino acid sequence: CASSLEGGELFF. The rearrangement uses TRBV27 and TRBJ2-2, with D possibly TRBD2 on 5 matching bases. CDR3 length: 12 residues. With 6 bases removed from V and 7 bases from J, the gap between germline ends came to 9 bases. Per the germline V gene, CDR1 is MNHEY and CDR2 is SMNVEV (reference sequence).

V is TRBV28 and J is TRBJ2-7; 8 bases agree with TRBD2. Germline CDR1 is MDHEN and CDR2 is SYDVKM. V shed 6 bases, J shed 1 base, and the junction held 11 bases outside the gene matches. CDR3 length equals 16 residues. The CDR3 DNA is TGTGCCAGCAGGATGGTAAGCGGGGGAGTATCCTACGAGCAGTACTTC. Its protein product is CASRMVSGGVSYEQYF.

The V gene is TRBV15, the J gene TRBJ2-7; D may be TRBD2 (6 bases). The CDR3 runs 15 residues. Per the germline V gene, CDR1 is LNHNV and CDR2 is YYDKDF (reference sequence). V gave up 3 bases and J gave up 3 bases, with 15 bases separating them. The CDR3 bases are TGTGCCACCAGCAGTCGATCTAGCGCGAGCTACGAGCAGTACTTC. Translated: CATSSRSSASYEQYF.

The chain couples TRBV12-5 to TRBJ2-7, with 7 bases aligning to TRBD1. CDR1 and CDR2 from the germline V gene are LGHNT and FRNRAP. V lost 1 base, J lost 3 bases, and 9 bases stayed unmatched. The CDR3 extends over 16 amino acids. This CDR3 is CASGLDLSGGLYEQYF. Written as DNA, the CDR3 is TGTGCTAGTGGTTTGGATCTTTCAGGGGGTCTCTACGAGCAGTACTTC.

The rearrangement uses TRBV15 and TRBJ2-3, with 7 bases lining up with TRBD1. V lost 6 bases and J lost 9; bases outside the gene matches: 3. The CDR3 extends over 11 amino acids. Germline V gene sequence: CDR1 LNHNV, CDR2 YYDKDF (reference sequence). In DNA, the CDR3 is TGTGCCACCAGTCTGACAGGGACGCAGTATTTT. The encoded protein is CATSLTGTQYF.

The chain is built from TRBV10-2 and TRBJ2-5, with TRBD1 matching 8 bases. V gave up 6 bases and J gave up 2 bases; unmatched junction bases: 11. Per germline, CDR1 WSHSY and CDR2 SAAADI. This CDR3 has 16 amino acids. The CDR3 sequence: CASRVRQGFFQETQYF. In DNA form, the CDR3 reads TGCGCCAGCAGAGTTAGACAGGGGTTTTTTCAAGAGACCCAGTACTTC.

The V call is TRBV5-1, the J call TRBJ1-1; D unresolved. CDR1 is SGHRS and CDR2 is YFSETQ in the germline V gene. The V end was cut by 4 bases, the J end by 1 base, with 11 bases between. The CDR3 sequence is 14 residues long. This chain's CDR3 is CASSPTLGNTEAFF. In nucleotides, the CDR3 is TGCGCCAGCAGCCCCACTCTCGGGAACACTGAAGCTTTCTTT. Supplemented by reference TRBV5-1 and TRBJ1-1, the full variable domain reads KAGVTQTPRYLIKTRGQQVTLSCSPISGHRSVSWYQQTPGQGLQFLFEYFSETQRNKGNFPGRFSGRQFSNSRSEMNVSTLELGDSALYLCASSPTLGNTEAFFGQGTRLTVV.

The chain carries TRBV7-2 and TRBJ2-1, with 10 bases identical to TRBD2. There are 18 residues in the CDR3. The trim removed 3 bases at V and 2 bases at J, leaving 10 bases unmatched. CDR1 is SGHTA and CDR2 is FQGNSA in the germline V gene. CDR3 bases: TGTGCCAGCAGCTTGAGGGCTAGCGGGGGCCTTACCTACAATGAGCAGTTCTTC. It specifies CASSLRASGGLTYNEQFF.

The chain uses TRBV28 and TRBJ1-5; 7 positions match TRBD1. The CDR3 consists of 12 residues. Germline V gene sequence: CDR1 MDHEN, CDR2 SYDVKM. V lost 8 bases, J lost 4 bases, and 2 bases stayed unmatched. CDR3 sequence reads: CASSTGNQPQHF. Here the CDR3 DNA reads TGTGCCAGCTCGACAGGGAATCAGCCCCAGCATTTT.

The chain employs TRBV30 and TRBJ1-1; D might be TRBD1 (6 bases). This CDR3 is built from 13 residues. Trimming took off 5 bases at V and 3 bases at J, with 13 bases between the two ends. Germline V CDR1 and CDR2: GTSNPN, SVGIG (reference sequence). CDR3 sequence reads: CAWERQAHTEAFF. The CDR3 nucleotides read TGTGCCTGGGAGAGACAGGCCCACACTGAAGCTTTCTTT.

The genes are TRBV19 and TRBJ2-7, with 10 positions matching TRBD1. Unmatched junction bases numbered 7, after V lost 5 bases and J lost 3 bases. The CDR3 consists of 15 residues. The germline V gene has CDR1 LNHDA and CDR2 SQIVND (reference sequence). The CDR3: CASSASTGGVYEQYF. DNA of the CDR3: TGTGCCAGTAGTGCCTCGACAGGGGGCGTCTACGAGCAGTACTTC.

This chain uses TRBV6-5 with TRBJ1-2, with 9 bases matching TRBD1. J lost 8 bases, V lost 5 bases, and 6 bases had no gene match. The germline CDR1 and CDR2 sequences are MNHEY and SVGAGI. The CDR3 length is 13 residues. CDR3 region: CASSTTGGIGYTF. The CDR3 DNA sequence: TGTGCCAGCAGTACAACAGGGGGCATCGGCTACACCTTC.

The count of this clone is one. The rearrangement uses TRBV19 and TRBJ1-5; D remains unclear. Trimming stripped 1 base from V and 2 bases from J, with 12 bases between. Looked up from germline, CDR1 is LNHDA and CDR2 is SQIVND (reference sequence). The CDR3 has 16 amino acids. This CDR3 reads CASSIVWETGNQPQHF. CDR3 sequence (DNA): TGTGCCAGTAGTATAGTATGGGAGACTGGCAATCAGCCCCAGCATTTT. The complete variable domain, with remaining parts taken from reference TRBV19 and TRBJ1-5, reads DGGITQSPKYLFRKEGQNVTLSCEQNLNHDAMYWYRQDPGQGLRLIYYSQIVNDFQKGDIAEGYSVSREKKESFPLTVTSAQKNPTAFYLCASSIVWETGNQPQHFGDGTRLSIL.

This clone has just a few counts. The chain uses TRBV7-9 and TRBJ1-2; 7 nucleotides line up with TRBD1. V dropped 5 bases and J dropped 4; count of bases not matched to a gene: 7. Germline CDR1 reads SEHNR; CDR2 reads FQNEAQ (reference sequence). CDR3 length: 14 amino acids. CDR3 sequence reads: CASSQNRDSYGYTF. In nucleotides, the CDR3 is TGTGCCAGCAGCCAAAACCGGGACAGCTATGGCTACACCTTC.

The genes are TRBV5-1 and TRBJ2-5; TRBD1 aligns across 10 bases. Looked up from germline, CDR1 is SGHRS and CDR2 is YFSETQ. The CDR3 consists of 14 residues. J lost 4 bases, V lost 5 bases, and 5 bases had no gene match. In DNA, the CDR3 is TGCGCCAGCAGACTGGGACAGGGGATAGAGACCCAGTACTTC. Translating it yields CASRLGQGIETQYF. The entire variable domain, with the rest obtained from reference TRBV5-1 and TRBJ2-5, is as follows: KAGVTQTPRYLIKTRGQQVTLSCSPISGHRSVSWYQQTPGQGLQFLFEYFSETQRNKGNFPGRFSGRQFSNSRSEMNVSTLELGDSALYLCASRLGQGIETQYFGPGTRLLVL.

This chain uses TRBV5-1 with TRBJ2-3; D gene uncertain. This CDR3 contains 14 residues. Germline V lookup: CDR1 SGHRS, CDR2 YFSETQ. V was shortened by 0 bases and J by 2 bases, with 7 bases between the two germline ends. The CDR3 nucleotides read TGCGCCAGCAGCTTGGAGACTGTCACAGATACGCAGTATTTT. This encodes CASSLETVTDTQYF. The entire variable domain, with the rest obtained from reference TRBV5-1 and TRBJ2-3, is as follows: KAGVTQTPRYLIKTRGQQVTLSCSPISGHRSVSWYQQTPGQGLQFLFEYFSETQRNKGNFPGRFSGRQFSNSRSEMNVSTLELGDSALYLCASSLETVTDTQYFGPGTRLTVL.

The J gene is TRBJ1-1, the V gene TRBV18, with 12 positions matching TRBD1. V was pared by 3 bases and J by 4 bases, with 9 bases of the junction left unmatched. This CDR3 comprises 17 residues. Looked up from germline, CDR1 is KGHSH and CDR2 is LQKENI. This CDR3 is CASSPRDRGRVGTEAFF. CDR3 DNA sequence: TGTGCCAGCTCACCTCGGGACAGGGGGCGCGTGGGCACTGAAGCTTTCTTT. Supplemented by reference TRBV18 and TRBJ1-1, the full variable domain reads NAGVMQNPRHLVRRRGQEARLRCSPMKGHSHVYWYRQLPEEGLKFMVYLQKENIIDESGMPKERFSAEFPKEGPSILRIQQVVRGDSAAYFCASSPRDRGRVGTEAFFGQGTRLTVV.

The chain is built from TRBV9 and TRBJ2-3, with 10 nucleotides matching TRBD2. J was trimmed by 4 bases and V by 4 bases; bases with no gene match: 9. This CDR3 spans 16 amino acids. CDR1 is SGDLS and CDR2 is YYNGEE in the germline V gene. Here the CDR3 reads CASSKNPSGGADTQYF. DNA for the CDR3: TGTGCCAGCAGCAAAAACCCTAGCGGGGGCGCAGATACGCAGTATTTT.

This chain joins TRBV7-9 and TRBJ2-7; 14 bases match TRBD2. The CDR3 is 15 amino acids. The junction had 9 bases not matched to a gene; V was cut back by 5 bases and J by 9 bases. In germline, CDR1 is SEHNR, CDR2 FQNEAQ (reference sequence). The CDR3 coding sequence is TGTGCCAGCAGCCCAGGGACTAGCGGGGGTCCCCGGCAGTACTTC. It yields the protein CASSPGTSGGPRQYF.